The 32 T cell receptor beta chains below all came from one sample that was sequenced in a study of glioma-infiltrating T cells. Using RNA template, CDR3s of TCR alpha and beta were amplified with iRepertoire arm-PCR. TCRdb passed the multiplex PCR reads through MiXCR, listing each CDR3 protein once. The sample shows approximately 140,000 distinct CDR3 sequences, under 30% of them seen only once. What was sequenced was glioma tissue, nonneoplastic brain tissue, or PBMCs (not recorded which). The receptors here all came from a human donor with low-grade glioma or glioblastoma, undergoing nonglioma brain surgery, or in good health (not recorded which).

This clonotype was found many times. CDR3 nucleotides: TGTGCCAGCAGTTTAGTAGGGAATGCGAATCAGCCCCAGCATTTT. Translation gives CASSLVGNANQPQHF. V usage is TRBV27 and J usage is TRBJ1-5; D remains unclear. Germline CDR1 MNHEY, CDR2 SMNVEV (reference sequence). Trimming removed 2 bases from V and 4 bases from J, with 12 bases in between. This CDR3 is 15 amino acids long.

This clonotype was found a few times. The rearrangement joins TRBV7-8 to TRBJ2-3; D is perhaps TRBD2 (6 bases). Between the trimmed V and J ends, which lost 6 bases and 3 bases, there was a span of 16 bases. The CDR3 is made up of 15 amino acids. CDR1 SGHVS and CDR2 FQNEAQ come from the germline V gene. The chain's CDR3 is CASSPGSGRTDTQYF. The DNA for the CDR3 is TGTGCCAGCAGTCCGGGGTCAGGGAGGACAGATACGCAGTATTTT.

This clonotype turned up a few times. The J gene is TRBJ1-1, the V gene TRBV19, with unresolved D. The germline V and J ends were trimmed by 3 bases and 1 base, with 9 bases remaining between them. CDR3 length: 14 residues. The germline V gene encodes CDR1 LNHDA and CDR2 SQIVND (reference sequence). CDR3: CASSIRLSNTEAFF. The CDR3 bases are TGTGCCAGTAGTATCAGGCTGTCGAACACTGAAGCTTTCTTT. The full variable domain, rest sourced from reference TRBV19 and TRBJ1-1, is DGGITQSPKYLFRKEGQNVTLSCEQNLNHDAMYWYRQDPGQGLRLIYYSQIVNDFQKGDIAEGYSVSREKKESFPLTVTSAQKNPTAFYLCASSIRLSNTEAFFGQGTRLTVV.

The chain carries TRBV29-1 and TRBJ2-1; 8 nucleotides match TRBD2. Germline trimming cut 2 bases from V and 4 bases from J; bases unmatched to any gene: 10. Germline V gene data show CDR1 as SQVTM and CDR2 as ANQGSEA. The CDR3 is 16 amino acids. CDR3 sequence reads: CSVERSERGTYNEQFF. The CDR3 DNA sequence: TGCAGCGTTGAACGGAGTGAGCGGGGGACTTACAATGAGCAGTTCTTC.

In its sample, this clonotype was seen a few times. The chain carries TRBV13 and TRBJ2-3; D perhaps matches TRBD2 (5 bases). From germline, CDR1 is PRHDT and CDR2 FYEKMQ (reference sequence). V gave up 5 bases and J gave up 9 bases, with 12 bases separating them. The CDR3 covers 12 residues. The CDR3 spells CASSANSGTQYF. The CDR3 DNA reads as TGTGCCAGCAGCGCCAACTCGGGGACGCAGTATTTT.

Ten or more counts support this clonotype. The chain joins TRBV6-6 to TRBJ1-1, with a weak D call TRBD1 (6 bases). The V end lost 1 base, the J end lost 1 base, and 7 bases lay between the germline ends. Germline V gene lookup returns CDR1 MNHNY and CDR2 SVGAGI (reference sequence). This CDR3 is built from 14 residues. The DNA of the CDR3 is TGTGCCAGCAGTTACTTACAGGGGAACACTGAAGCTTTCTTT. Translating it yields CASSYLQGNTEAFF.

This clonotype was seen more than once but under ten times. The CDR3 sequence is CATSDSLDRGNTGELFF. The CDR3 DNA sequence: TGTGCCACCAGTGATTCCCTAGACAGGGGAAACACCGGGGAGCTGTTTTTT. This rearrangement joins TRBV24-1 to TRBJ2-2; TRBD1 matches 8 bases. V lost 2 bases and J lost 2; bases outside the gene matches: 6. Germline V gene lookup returns CDR1 KGHDR and CDR2 SFDVKD. CDR3 length: 17 amino acids.

The chain links TRBV11-2 to TRBJ1-1, with TRBD1 identical over 7 bases. There are 15 residues in the CDR3. The germline V gene has CDR1 SGHAT and CDR2 FQNNGV. V lost 6 bases and J lost 3; bases outside the gene matches: 10. CDR3 sequence (DNA): TGTGCCAGCAGACGAAACAGGGGACTCGACACTGAAGCTTTCTTT. It is translated as CASRRNRGLDTEAFF.

This clonotype was found a few times. The chain recombines TRBV7-9 with TRBJ2-7; 9 bases map to TRBD1. The CDR3 is made up of 17 amino acids. Unmatched junction bases numbered 16, after V lost 1 base and J lost 9 bases. The germline gives CDR1 SEHNR, CDR2 FQNEAQ (reference sequence). CDR3 region: CASSLEAAAGTGQVQYV. The CDR3 DNA sequence: TGTGCCAGCAGCTTAGAGGCGGCCGCCGGGACAGGGCAGGTGCAGTACGTC.

At least ten counts were recorded for this clonotype. This sequence joins TRBV27 and TRBJ2-7; 7 nucleotides line up with TRBD1. Trimming took 5 bases from V and 5 from J; bases not matched to a gene: 9. Germline V CDR1 and CDR2: MNHEY, SMNVEV (reference sequence). The CDR3 extends over 14 amino acids. The CDR3 region is CASSPRDSEDEQYV. The CDR3 DNA reads as TGTGCCAGCAGTCCGAGGGACAGCGAAGACGAGCAGTACGTC.

This clonotype was recorded many times. The chain is built from TRBV27 and TRBJ1-5, with D possibly TRBD1 on 5 matching bases. The CDR3 spans 17 residues. Germline CDR1 MNHEY, CDR2 SMNVEV (reference sequence). V was clipped by 5 bases and J by 2 bases, with 19 bases between them. This chain's CDR3 is CASSRLGAPMGNQPQHF. In DNA form, the CDR3 reads TGTGCCAGCAGTCGCCTCGGGGCGCCTATGGGCAATCAGCCCCAGCATTTT.

J is TRBJ1-5 and V is TRBV28; D unclear. The CDR3 covers 14 residues. V shed 1 base and J shed 7 bases, with 11 bases lying between them. Germline lookup yields CDR1 MDHEN and CDR2 SYDVKM. The CDR3 region has the DNA TGTGCCAGCAGTTTATCTGGGAACGGGCAGCCCCAGCATTTT. Translating gives CASSLSGNGQPQHF.

This clonotype occurred many times. The chain recombines TRBV7-2 with TRBJ1-3, with 7 nucleotides matching TRBD1. There are 11 residues in the CDR3. Per the germline V gene, CDR1 is SGHTA and CDR2 is FQGNSA. The V gene end was trimmed by 5 bases and the J gene end by 10 bases; junction bases not matched to a gene: 2. Here the CDR3 reads CASSPDRTIYF. The CDR3 DNA reads TGTGCCAGCAGCCCGGACAGGACCATATATTTT. The full variable domain, its missing parts supplied by reference TRBV7-2 and TRBJ1-3, is GAGVSQSPSNKVTEKGKDVELRCDPISGHTALYWYRQSLGQGLEFLIYFQGNSAPDKSGLPSDRFSAERTGGSVSTLTIQRTQQEDSAVYLCASSPDRTIYFGEGSWLTVV.

This clonotype was seen repeatedly, ten times or more. This chain links TRBV6-6 with TRBJ1-2; weak D call: TRBD1 (5 bases). Trimming removed 2 bases at V and 6 bases at J, with 10 bases between. Germline V lookup: CDR1 MNHNY, CDR2 SVGAGI (reference sequence). This CDR3 comprises 13 residues. In nucleotides, the CDR3 is TGTGCCAGCAGTTACGACAGTACCAATGGCTACACCTTC. Translated: CASSYDSTNGYTF.

This clonotype was detected a few times. V usage is TRBV11-3 and J usage is TRBJ1-6; 7 nucleotides line up with TRBD1. This CDR3 is 14 amino acids long. Per the germline V gene, CDR1 is SGHNT and CDR2 is YENEEA. V shed 1 base, J shed 8 bases, and the junction held 2 bases outside the gene matches. DNA of the CDR3: TGTGCCAGCAGCTTAGCAGACAGGGATTCACCCCTCCACTTT. Its protein is CASSLADRDSPLHF.

The CDR3 bases are TGCGCCAGCAATGCAGGAGGGGGGGCGATTGGCAAAAACATTCAGTACTTC. This translates into CASNAGGGAIGKNIQYF. The V and J genes are TRBV5-1 and TRBJ2-4; D is perhaps TRBD2 (7 bases). V gave up 6 bases and J gave up 3 bases, with 22 bases separating them. The CDR3 loop spans 17 amino acids. CDR1 SGHRS and CDR2 YFSETQ come from the germline V gene.

This clonotype was counted a single time. The rearrangement joins TRBV5-6 to TRBJ2-1; D gene ambiguous. V was cut by 2 bases and J by 2 bases, with 8 bases left in between. CDR1 is SGHDT, CDR2 YYEEEE, per germline. The CDR3 runs 14 residues. The CDR3, as DNA: TGTGCCAGCAGCTTAGAACAGACCTACAATGAGCAGTTCTTC. Its protein is CASSLEQTYNEQFF.

The DNA of the CDR3 is TGTGCCAGCAGCTTAAGCGACCGATCACCCGGCTACACCTTC. Translating it yields CASSLSDRSPGYTF. The chain employs TRBV11-2 and TRBJ1-2, with D hard to call. The V and J ends lost 2 bases and 8 bases respectively, with 15 bases between them. Germline loops: CDR1 SGHAT, CDR2 FQNNGV. This CDR3 has 14 residues.

This clonotype came up once. This chain joins TRBV15 and TRBJ1-2; D uncertain. The CDR3 is 15 amino acids. V was pared by 4 bases and J by 2 bases, with 14 bases between. Germline V gene sequence: CDR1 LNHNV, CDR2 YYDKDF (reference sequence). The CDR3, as DNA: TGTGCCACCAGCAACTTAAAGAGGCAGAACTATGGCTACACCTTC. Its translation is CATSNLKRQNYGYTF.

This sequence joins TRBV28 and TRBJ2-3; D possibly corresponds to TRBD2 (7 bases). The V gene lost 3 bases and the J gene lost 6 bases, with 16 bases spanning the gap. The germline V gene encodes CDR1 MDHEN and CDR2 SYDVKM. The CDR3 spans 15 residues. CDR3 region: CASSFSAGAGDTQYF. In nucleotides, the CDR3 is TGTGCCAGCAGTTTTTCTGCGGGGGCAGGGGATACGCAGTATTTT.

The chain combines TRBV20-1 with TRBJ1-5; D unclear. The germline V gene has CDR1 DFQATT and CDR2 SNEGSKA (reference sequence). The CDR3 spans 15 residues. Trimming shortened V by 2 bases and J by 6 bases, and 17 bases separated the two germline ends. The CDR3 DNA reads as TGCAGTGCTAGAAGACGCAGCACCGAGGCTCAGCCCCAGCATTTT. Its translation: CSARRRSTEAQPQHF.

The chain has TRBV6-1 and TRBJ2-6; D unclear. The length of the CDR3 is 15 residues. Germline loops: CDR1 MNHNS, CDR2 SASEGT. V lost 4 bases, J lost 1 base, and 8 bases lay in between. CDR3 nucleotide sequence: TGTGCCAGCAGTGTTTGGCAGTCTGGGGCCAACGTCCTGACTTTC. It codes for CASSVWQSGANVLTF.

This chain joins TRBV28 and TRBJ2-2; 8 bases are shared with TRBD2. The ends lost 5 bases at V and 7 bases at J; junction bases unmatched: 9. The V gene's germline CDR1 is MDHEN and CDR2 SYDVKM. The CDR3 contains 15 residues. CDR3 protein: CASSPGGEYNGELFF. CDR3 coding DNA: TGTGCCAGCAGTCCCGGGGGGGAGTACAACGGGGAGCTGTTTTTT. The full variable domain, rest sourced from reference TRBV28 and TRBJ2-2, is DVKVTQSSRYLVKRTGEKVFLECVQDMDHENMFWYRQDPGLGLRLIYFSYDVKMKEKGDIPEGYSVSREKKERFSLILESASTNQTSMYLCASSPGGEYNGELFFGEGSRLTVL.

For this clonotype: This may be a read error: a much more frequent sequence differs by one nucleotide. The rearrangement uses TRBV27 and TRBJ1-5, with D possibly TRBD1 on 6 matching bases. The CDR3 runs to 16 residues. V dropped 8 bases and J dropped 2 bases, with 19 bases sitting between them. The germline V gene encodes CDR1 MNHEY and CDR2 SMNVEV (reference sequence). CDR3 in amino acids: CASGGGSLLGNQPQHF. The CDR3 DNA sequence: TGTGCCAGCGGGGGGGGCAGCCTCCTGGGCAATCAGCCCCAGCATTTT.

This clonotype occurred a few times. The J gene is TRBJ2-3, the V gene TRBV6-1; 8 bases fit TRBD2. Germline assignment: CDR1 MNHNS and CDR2 SASEGT. CDR3 size: 14 residues. V was clipped by 6 bases and J by 1 base; unmatched bases: 3. The CDR3 nucleotides are TGTGCCAGCAGGTCGGGGGGGCGCACAGATACGCAGTATTTT. Its protein product is CASRSGGRTDTQYF.

There are a few counts of this clonotype. This chain links TRBV7-2 with TRBJ1-2; D unclear. The CDR3 length is 12 residues. The V end lost 2 bases, the J end lost 5 bases, and 6 bases lay between the germline ends. Germline V gives CDR1 SGHTA, CDR2 FQGNSA. CDR3 in amino acids: CASSLNHYGYTF. CDR3 coding DNA: TGTGCCAGCAGCTTAAACCATTATGGCTACACCTTC.

Concerning this clonotype itself: Since the CDR3 does not end with the conserved phenylalanine or tryptophan, this likely comes from a read error. The chain joins TRBV4-2 to TRBJ1-2, with D possibly matching TRBD1 (6 bases). The CDR3 covers 15 residues. CDR1 is LGHNA, CDR2 YNFKEQ, per germline. CDR3 amino acids: CASTQDRLGAGGYTL. CDR3 nucleotide sequence: TGTGCCAGCACCCAAGATCGGCTGGGGGCGGGTGGCTACACCCTC.

This clonotype was counted a few times. The chain uses TRBV7-8 and TRBJ2-7; D not certain. The CDR3 is 14 residues long. The ends were cut back, 1 base at V and 3 bases at J, with 10 bases in the middle. Germline CDR1 and CDR2: SGHVS and FQNEAQ. CDR3 in amino acids: CASSLGPSLYEQYV. The CDR3 DNA reads as TGTGCCAGCAGCTTAGGGCCCAGCCTCTACGAGCAGTACGTC.

This clonotype was recorded many times. The chain is built from TRBV27 and TRBJ2-1; 8 bases align to TRBD2. This CDR3 is built from 16 residues. Germline values: CDR1 MNHEY, CDR2 SMNVEV (reference sequence). Trimming at V came to 5 bases and at J to 3 bases, leaving 9 bases not matched to a gene. The CDR3 region has the DNA TGTGCCAGCAGTCTGGGTAGGGCGGGGGGCTACAATGAGCAGTTCTTC. Amino acid sequence: CASSLGRAGGYNEQFF.

This clonotype was picked up a small number of times. V and J are TRBV9 and TRBJ1-1; the D gene is possibly TRBD1 (6 bases). V was clipped by 2 bases and J by 3 bases, with 14 bases between them. This CDR3 spans 15 amino acids. Germline assignment: CDR1 SGDLS and CDR2 YYNGEE. As DNA, the CDR3 is TGTGCCAGCAGCGTCGAAAGAGGGACACACACTGAAGCTTTCTTT. Its translation is CASSVERGTHTEAFF. Full variable domain (missing parts from reference TRBV9 and TRBJ1-1): DSGVTQTPKHLITATGQRVTLRCSPRSGDLSVYWYQQSLDQGLQFLIQYYNGEERAKGNILERFSAQQFPDLHSELNLSSLELGDSALYFCASSVERGTHTEAFFGQGTRLTVV.

This clonotype showed up many times. The V and J genes are TRBV6-1 and TRBJ2-6, with D possibly TRBD2 on 5 matching bases. The CDR3 loop spans 15 amino acids. Trimming pared 6 bases from V and 2 bases from J, leaving 11 bases between. Germline CDR1 reads MNHNS; CDR2 reads SASEGT. The CDR3 DNA reads TGTGCCAGCAGCGACGGGGTGCCTGGGGCCAACGTCCTGACTTTC. Residues: CASSDGVPGANVLTF.

The chain is built from TRBV2 and TRBJ1-6; 8 bases are shared with TRBD1. Trimming cost V 7 bases and J 5 bases; bases outside gene matches: 7. The germline gives CDR1 SNHLY, CDR2 FYNNEI. This CDR3 contains 15 residues. The CDR3 DNA is TGTGCCAGCACTACCACAGGGGGGGATAATTCACCCCTCCACTTT. Encoded protein: CASTTTGGDNSPLHF.